These T cell receptor beta chains were read from a single sample in a study of OX40 agonist ivuxolimab in advanced cancers. Here immunoSEQ multiplex PCR was the method, and the copy in TCRdb shows in-frame clones only, minus some. The sample holds about 49,000 clones; about 76% are singletons and the top ten take 5.5% to 8%. Sequencing used CD4+ or CD8+ T cells sorted from blood, obtained in a trial of the OX40 agonist ivuxolimab. These receptors originate from an adult with an advanced solid tumor such as melanoma, head and neck, liver or kidney cancer. Both conserved end residues are part of each CDR3. Each record gives: J gene, D gene, clone size, V gene, CDR3 length, CDR3 DNA, CDR3 protein. D genes are given only for firm matches. Some rows have no size entry. The others give once, few or many, or a class for an expanded clone.

>TRBJ2-1|TRBD1|.|TRBV27|16
TGTGCCAGCAGTATTATCACGGGACAGGGTGGCAATGAGCAGTTCTTC
CASSIITGQGGNEQFF
>TRBJ1-1|.|.|TRBV7-9|12
TGTGCCAGCAGCTTTGTTGCAGAGAAAGCTTTCTTT
CASSFVAEKAFF
>TRBJ1-2|TRBD1|.|TRBV28|15
TGTGCCAGCAGTACACCCCGACAGGGAGACTATGGCTACACCTTC
CASSTPRQGDYGYTF
>TRBJ1-4|.|.|TRBV27|15
TGTGCCAGCAGCTATACCTCCCTCGCTAATGAAAAACTGTTTTTT
CASSYTSLANEKLFF
>TRBJ1-4|TRBD1|.|TRBV5-6|14
TGTGCCAGCAGCCTGGACAGGGTTGATGAAAAACTGTTTTTT
CASSLDRVDEKLFF
>TRBJ2-2|.|once|TRBV28|15
TGTGCCAGCCGCCCTCTTCGACAGAACACCGGGGAGCTGTTTTTT
CASRPLRQNTGELFF
>TRBJ2-7|TRBD2|.|TRBV9|16
TGTGCCAGCAGCGTCGGTGGGACTAGCGGCTCCTACGAGCAGTACTTC
CASSVGGTSGSYEQYF
>TRBJ2-7|TRBD1|.|TRBV15|17
TGTGCCACCAGCAGCGGAGGTGGGGGGACAGGGGGATACGAGCAGTACTTC
CATSSGGGGTGGYEQYF
>TRBJ2-1|.|.|TRBV7-9|17
TGTGCCAGCAGCGTTACCCCATCTAGGCTCTCCTACAATGAGCAGTTCTTC
CASSVTPSRLSYNEQFF
>TRBJ2-1|.|.|TRBV28|17
TGTGCCAGCAGTCTCGGGGAGGCGGGGTTTACCTACAATGAGCAGTTCTTC
CASSLGEAGFTYNEQFF
>TRBJ2-1|.|.|TRBV28|13
TGTGCCAGCAGTATAGCGAACTACAATGAGCAGTTCTTC
CASSIANYNEQFF
>TRBJ2-5|.|.|TRBV30|13
TGTGCCGTCCCAGGTACAGGCGGGGAGACCCAGTACTTC
CAVPGTGGETQYF
>TRBJ2-1|TRBD2|.|TRBV23-1|22
TGCGCCAGCAATCAGTGTTGGGAGCGGGGGAGTTTAGTGGGGAATACCTTAGATGAGCAGTTCTTC
CASNQCWERGSLVGNTLDEQFF
>TRBJ2-1|TRBD2|.|TRBV9|18
TGTGCCAGCAGCCAGACTAGCGGGAGTCCCAGGGCCTACAATGAGCAGTTCTTC
CASSQTSGSPRAYNEQFF
>TRBJ2-3|TRBD2|.|TRBV7-9|16
TGTGCCAGCAGCCAAGTCCGACGGGAGGGAGCAGATACGCAGTATTTT
CASSQVRREGADTQYF
>TRBJ2-2|.|few|TRBV13|14
TGTGCCAGCAGCCCCCGGACCTCCACCGGGGAGCTGTTTTTT
CASSPRTSTGELFF
>TRBJ1-2|.|.|TRBV7-8|15
TGTGCCAGCAGCCCACCGGGGGGGGGTGAAGGGGGCTACACCTTC
CASSPPGGGEGGYTF
>TRBJ1-1|.|.|TRBV5-8|13
TGTGCCAGCAGCTTAGGCGGGGGCACTGAAGCTTTCTTT
CASSLGGGTEAFF
>TRBJ2-7|.|.|TRBV11-2|12
TGTGCCAGCAGCCCCGGGACGAGTGAGCAGTACTTC
CASSPGTSEQYF
>TRBJ2-7|TRBD2|.|TRBV4-1|16
TGCGCCAGCAGCCAAGAGGGACTAGCGGGATCTTACGAGCAGTACTTC
CASSQEGLAGSYEQYF
>TRBJ2-5|.|few|TRBV30|12
TGTGCCTGGAGTGTGGGCGGGGCGACCCAGTACTTC
CAWSVGGATQYF
>TRBJ2-7|.|.|TRBV19|14
TGTGCCAGTAGTATTGTAGGGAGCTCCTACGAGCAGTACTTC
CASSIVGSSYEQYF
>TRBJ2-5|TRBD1|.|TRBV28|16
TGTGCCAGCAGTTCGACAGGGGTCGAAGCTCAAGAGACCCAGTACTTC
CASSSTGVEAQETQYF
>TRBJ1-5|TRBD1|.|TRBV28|15
TGTGCCAGCCTGAGACAGGGGGAGAGCAATCAGCCCCAGCATTTT
CASLRQGESNQPQHF
>TRBJ1-1|.|.|TRBV9|16
TGTGCCAGCAACTGGGGACCGGGCTCCTCGGGCACTGAAGCTTTCTTT
CASNWGPGSSGTEAFF
>TRBJ1-2|.|.|TRBV9|15
TGTGCCAGCAGCCCTCCGAGTGGACAGCTTTATGGCTACACCTTC
CASSPPSGQLYGYTF